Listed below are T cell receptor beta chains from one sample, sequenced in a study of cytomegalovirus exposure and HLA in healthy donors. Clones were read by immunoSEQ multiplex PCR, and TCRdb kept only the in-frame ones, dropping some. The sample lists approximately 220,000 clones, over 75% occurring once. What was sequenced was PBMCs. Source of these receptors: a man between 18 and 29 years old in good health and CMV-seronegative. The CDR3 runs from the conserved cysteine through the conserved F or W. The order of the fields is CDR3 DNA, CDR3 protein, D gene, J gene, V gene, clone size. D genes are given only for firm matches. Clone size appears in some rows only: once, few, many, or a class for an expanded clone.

CDR3 DNA: TGTGCCAGCATTCGGGACTCCCGGGAGACCCAGTACTTC
CDR3 protein: CASIRDSRETQYF
D gene: .
J gene: TRBJ2-5
V gene: TRBV2
clone size: once

CDR3 DNA: TGTGCCAGCAGCAGGGCCGGGCTTCACACAGATACGCAGTATTTT
CDR3 protein: CASSRAGLHTDTQYF
D gene: .
J gene: TRBJ2-3
V gene: TRBV28
clone size: .

CDR3 DNA: TGTGCCAGCAGGCGAAGACAGGGGACCAACACTGAAGCTTTCTTT
CDR3 protein: CASRRRQGTNTEAFF
D gene: TRBD1
J gene: TRBJ1-1
V gene: TRBV28
clone size: .

CDR3 DNA: TGTGCCAGTAGTATTTGGAGCCCCAGCGGGGGCTATGGCTACACCTTC
CDR3 protein: CASSIWSPSGGYGYTF
D gene: .
J gene: TRBJ1-2
V gene: TRBV19
clone size: .

CDR3 DNA: TGTGCCAGTATGAGAAGCTCTGGAAACACCATATATTTT
CDR3 protein: CASMRSSGNTIYF
D gene: .
J gene: TRBJ1-3
V gene: TRBV19
clone size: .

CDR3 DNA: TGTGCCAGCAGCCGGACGGTAGGGGCCCTCTACGAGCAGTACTTC
CDR3 protein: CASSRTVGALYEQYF
D gene: .
J gene: TRBJ2-7
V gene: TRBV5-6
clone size: few

CDR3 DNA: TGTGCCAGCAGTCCTAGCTCGGCCTACACTCCTAGCACCGGGGAGCTGTTTTTT
CDR3 protein: CASSPSSAYTPSTGELFF
D gene: .
J gene: TRBJ2-2
V gene: TRBV7-6
clone size: once

CDR3 DNA: TGCGCCAGCAGCTTGACGGGGGGAGGGGAGACCCAGTACTTC
CDR3 protein: CASSLTGGGETQYF
D gene: TRBD2
J gene: TRBJ2-5
V gene: TRBV5-1
clone size: .

CDR3 DNA: TGTGCCAGCAGCCAAGTGGGAGGGTGGTACGAGCAGTACTTC
CDR3 protein: CASSQVGGWYEQYF
D gene: TRBD2
J gene: TRBJ2-7
V gene: TRBV14
clone size: .

CDR3 DNA: TGTGCCAGCAGTTTATTACTGGACACAGTCAATTCACCCCTCCACTTT
CDR3 protein: CASSLLLDTVNSPLHF
D gene: .
J gene: TRBJ1-6
V gene: TRBV27
clone size: .

CDR3 DNA: TGTGCCAGCTCCTCCTCCGGGACAAACTATGGCTACACCTTC
CDR3 protein: CASSSSGTNYGYTF
D gene: .
J gene: TRBJ1-2
V gene: TRBV18
clone size: .

CDR3 DNA: TGTGCCATCAGTGAGGGACTAGTAGATACGCAGTATTTT
CDR3 protein: CAISEGLVDTQYF
D gene: TRBD2
J gene: TRBJ2-3
V gene: TRBV10-3
clone size: .

CDR3 DNA: TGTGCCAGCAGTGGACAGGGGGGCTCTGGAAACACCATATATTTT
CDR3 protein: CASSGQGGSGNTIYF
D gene: TRBD1
J gene: TRBJ1-3
V gene: TRBV6-1
clone size: .

CDR3 DNA: TGTGCCAGCAGCCAATTTCCGGGACAGCTATATGGCTACACCTTC
CDR3 protein: CASSQFPGQLYGYTF
D gene: TRBD1
J gene: TRBJ1-2
V gene: TRBV14
clone size: .

CDR3 DNA: TGCAGCGTTGCCACAGCATTGAACACTGAAGCTTTCTTT
CDR3 protein: CSVATALNTEAFF
D gene: .
J gene: TRBJ1-1
V gene: TRBV29-1
clone size: .

CDR3 DNA: TGTGCCAGTAGTATTGACCGGGACAGGGGTAGGTACGAGCAGTACTTC
CDR3 protein: CASSIDRDRGRYEQYF
D gene: TRBD1
J gene: TRBJ2-7
V gene: TRBV19
clone size: .

CDR3 DNA: TGTGCCAGCAGTCCTCTGAGGGAAACCCCCTACGAGCAGTACTTC
CDR3 protein: CASSPLRETPYEQYF
D gene: .
J gene: TRBJ2-7
V gene: TRBV6-5
clone size: .

CDR3 DNA: TGTGCCAGCAGTACACAAGACAGGGCTAATGAAAAACTGTTTTTT
CDR3 protein: CASSTQDRANEKLFF
D gene: TRBD1
J gene: TRBJ1-4
V gene: TRBV27
clone size: .

CDR3 DNA: TGTGCCAGCAGCCCGTCCGGGGGGGTCGGTTCACCCCTCCACTTT
CDR3 protein: CASSPSGGVGSPLHF
D gene: .
J gene: TRBJ1-6
V gene: TRBV7-9
clone size: .

CDR3 DNA: TGCGCCACACGATCTGGACTAGCCGTGGGGGAGCTGTTTTTT
CDR3 protein: CATRSGLAVGELFF
D gene: TRBD2
J gene: TRBJ2-2
V gene: TRBV5-1
clone size: .

CDR3 DNA: TGTGCCAGCAGCCTGGACGGGGAGGTAGAGACCCAGTACTTC
CDR3 protein: CASSLDGEVETQYF
D gene: .
J gene: TRBJ2-5
V gene: TRBV27
clone size: .

CDR3 DNA: TGTGCCAGCAGCCACGACAGGGGGCTTAACGAGCAGTACTTC
CDR3 protein: CASSHDRGLNEQYF
D gene: TRBD1
J gene: TRBJ2-7
V gene: TRBV5-6
clone size: .

CDR3 DNA: TGTGCCAGCACCTCGGACAGGGGTGTTCACGAGCAGTACTTC
CDR3 protein: CASTSDRGVHEQYF
D gene: TRBD1
J gene: TRBJ2-7
V gene: TRBV28
clone size: .

CDR3 DNA: TGTGCCAGCAGTAATTTGATAGGGGCTAACACTGAAGCTTTCTTT
CDR3 protein: CASSNLIGANTEAFF
D gene: .
J gene: TRBJ1-1
V gene: TRBV2
clone size: .

CDR3 DNA: TGTGCCAGCAGTTACGGGGGCGCGTCCTACAATGAGCAGTTCTTC
CDR3 protein: CASSYGGASYNEQFF
D gene: .
J gene: TRBJ2-1
V gene: TRBV6-5
clone size: .

CDR3 DNA: TGCAGCGTTCTCGGGTCCTCCTACGAGCAGTACTTC
CDR3 protein: CSVLGSSYEQYF
D gene: .
J gene: TRBJ2-7
V gene: TRBV29-1
clone size: .

CDR3 DNA: TGTGCCAGCAGTTTCCTGACAGAGAGCTCCTACAATGAGCAGTTCTTC
CDR3 protein: CASSFLTESSYNEQFF
D gene: .
J gene: TRBJ2-1
V gene: TRBV28
clone size: .

CDR3 DNA: TGTGCCAGCAGCGACTTAAGACAGGGGTATGGCTACACCTTC
CDR3 protein: CASSDLRQGYGYTF
D gene: TRBD1
J gene: TRBJ1-2
V gene: TRBV9
clone size: once

CDR3 DNA: TGTGCCAGCAGCCTACAGGGATGGGACTCTGGAAACACCATATATTTT
CDR3 protein: CASSLQGWDSGNTIYF
D gene: .
J gene: TRBJ1-3
V gene: TRBV7-6
clone size: once

CDR3 DNA: TGTGCCAGCAGCCAGGGACAGGATCCTCAGCCCCAGCATTTT
CDR3 protein: CASSQGQDPQPQHF
D gene: TRBD1
J gene: TRBJ1-5
V gene: TRBV5-5
clone size: .

CDR3 DNA: TGTGCCAGCAGCTTGGAAGGGCCGAAGGGGGAGACCCAGTACTTC
CDR3 protein: CASSLEGPKGETQYF
D gene: .
J gene: TRBJ2-5
V gene: TRBV5-4
clone size: once

CDR3 DNA: TGTGCCAGCAGCCCTCAGGGACTAGCGGGAGAGGTGAACACCGGGGAGCTGTTTTTT
CDR3 protein: CASSPQGLAGEVNTGELFF
D gene: TRBD2
J gene: TRBJ2-2
V gene: TRBV13
clone size: .

CDR3 DNA: TGTGCCATCAGCCGAGACAGGGGCGATCAGCCCCAGCATTTT
CDR3 protein: CAISRDRGDQPQHF
D gene: TRBD1
J gene: TRBJ1-5
V gene: TRBV10-3
clone size: .

CDR3 DNA: TGTGCCAGAAGCTGGGAGTGGAGGGGTGAGGGCAATCAGCCCCAGCATTTT
CDR3 protein: CARSWEWRGEGNQPQHF
D gene: .
J gene: TRBJ1-5
V gene: TRBV5-3
clone size: .

CDR3 DNA: TGTGCCAGCAGCTTAGGCGCGGGTAATAAAGGCTACGAGCAGTACTTC
CDR3 protein: CASSLGAGNKGYEQYF
D gene: .
J gene: TRBJ2-7
V gene: TRBV7-8
clone size: .

CDR3 DNA: TGTGCCAGCAGCCCCGGACAGGTCACAAATCAGCCCCAGCATTTT
CDR3 protein: CASSPGQVTNQPQHF
D gene: TRBD1
J gene: TRBJ1-5
V gene: TRBV7-9
clone size: .

CDR3 DNA: TGCGCCAGCAGCCAAGATCCTCGGGGAGGGGCGTCCGGGGAGCTGTTTTTT
CDR3 protein: CASSQDPRGGASGELFF
D gene: TRBD2
J gene: TRBJ2-2
V gene: TRBV4-1
clone size: once

CDR3 DNA: TGTGCCATCGGCTCCCAGGCCTCTGGGGCCAACGTCCTGACTTTC
CDR3 protein: CAIGSQASGANVLTF
D gene: .
J gene: TRBJ2-6
V gene: TRBV28
clone size: .

CDR3 DNA: TGCGCCAGCAGCTTGGTCGTTACCGGGACTGGTAATTCACCCCTCCACTTT
CDR3 protein: CASSLVVTGTGNSPLHF
D gene: .
J gene: TRBJ1-6
V gene: TRBV5-1
clone size: .

CDR3 DNA: TGTGCCAGCAGCGTTTCCGGGACAGGGGACTATGGCTACACCTTC
CDR3 protein: CASSVSGTGDYGYTF
D gene: TRBD1
J gene: TRBJ1-2
V gene: TRBV7-2
clone size: .

CDR3 DNA: TGTGCCATCAGAGGGGGTCAGCATAGGGATTCACCCCTCCACTTT
CDR3 protein: CAIRGGQHRDSPLHF
D gene: .
J gene: TRBJ1-6
V gene: TRBV10-3
clone size: .

CDR3 DNA: TGTGCCAGCAGCCCCAGACAGGGAGATAACAATGAGCAGTTCTTC
CDR3 protein: CASSPRQGDNNEQFF
D gene: TRBD1
J gene: TRBJ2-1
V gene: TRBV4-2
clone size: few

CDR3 DNA: TGTGCCAGCAGCGTAGACGGGAGTGAACCCGGGGAGCTGTTTTTT
CDR3 protein: CASSVDGSEPGELFF
D gene: .
J gene: TRBJ2-2
V gene: TRBV9
clone size: .

CDR3 DNA: TGTGCCCGGAGCGCAGGGACTGAAGCTTTCTTT
CDR3 protein: CARSAGTEAFF
D gene: .
J gene: TRBJ1-1
V gene: TRBV30
clone size: .